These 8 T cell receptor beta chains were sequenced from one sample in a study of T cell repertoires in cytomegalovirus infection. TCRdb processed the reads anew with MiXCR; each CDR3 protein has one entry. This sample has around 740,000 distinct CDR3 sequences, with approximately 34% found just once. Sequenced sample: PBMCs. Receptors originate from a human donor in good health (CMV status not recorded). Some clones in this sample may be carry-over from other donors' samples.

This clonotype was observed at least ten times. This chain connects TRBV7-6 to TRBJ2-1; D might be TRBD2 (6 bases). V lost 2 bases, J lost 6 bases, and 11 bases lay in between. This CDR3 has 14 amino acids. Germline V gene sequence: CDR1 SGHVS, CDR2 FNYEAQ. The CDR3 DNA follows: TGTGCCAGCAGCTTAATTACGGGGGTCAATGAGCAGTTCTTC. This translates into CASSLITGVNEQFF.

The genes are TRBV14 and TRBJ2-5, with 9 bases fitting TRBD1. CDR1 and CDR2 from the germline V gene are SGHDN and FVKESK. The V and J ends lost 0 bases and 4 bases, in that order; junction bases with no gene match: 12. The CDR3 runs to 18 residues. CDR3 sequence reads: CASSQDVNWDRATETQYF. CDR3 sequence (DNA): TGTGCCAGCAGCCAAGATGTGAATTGGGACAGGGCTACAGAGACCCAGTACTTC.

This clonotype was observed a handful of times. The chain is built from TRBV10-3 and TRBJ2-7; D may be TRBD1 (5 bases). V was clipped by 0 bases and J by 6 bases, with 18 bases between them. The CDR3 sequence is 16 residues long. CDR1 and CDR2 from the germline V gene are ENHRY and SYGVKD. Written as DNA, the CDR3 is TGTGCCATCAGTGAGTCTAGGGCAGGGAAATCTCGCGAGCAGTACTTC. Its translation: CAISESRAGKSREQYF.

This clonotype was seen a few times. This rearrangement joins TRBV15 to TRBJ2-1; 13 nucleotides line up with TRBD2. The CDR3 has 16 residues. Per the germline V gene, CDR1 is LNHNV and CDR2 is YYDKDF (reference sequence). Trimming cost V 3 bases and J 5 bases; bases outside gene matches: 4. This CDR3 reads CATSSWGTSGDNEQFF. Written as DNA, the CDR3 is TGTGCCACCAGCAGCTGGGGGACTAGCGGGGACAATGAGCAGTTCTTC. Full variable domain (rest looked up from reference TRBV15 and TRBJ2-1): DAMVIQNPRYQVTQFGKPVTLSCSQTLNHNVMYWYQQKSSQAPKLLFHYYDKDFNNEADTPDNFQSRRPNTSFCFLDIRSPGLGDTAMYLCATSSWGTSGDNEQFFGPGTRLTVL.

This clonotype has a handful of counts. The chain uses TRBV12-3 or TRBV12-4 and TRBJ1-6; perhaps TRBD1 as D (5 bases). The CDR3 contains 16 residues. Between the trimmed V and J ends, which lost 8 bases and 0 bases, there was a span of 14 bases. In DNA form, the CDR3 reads TGTGCCAGCGGGGCAGGGACTAGCTCCTATAATTCACCCCTCCACTTT. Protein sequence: CASGAGTSSYNSPLHF.

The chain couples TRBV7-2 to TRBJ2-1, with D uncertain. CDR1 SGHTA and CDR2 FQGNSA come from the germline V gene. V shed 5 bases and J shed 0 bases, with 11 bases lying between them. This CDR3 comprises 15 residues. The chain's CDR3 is CASSPRLGSYNEQFF. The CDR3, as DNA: TGTGCCAGCAGCCCCCGACTGGGCTCCTACAATGAGCAGTTCTTC.

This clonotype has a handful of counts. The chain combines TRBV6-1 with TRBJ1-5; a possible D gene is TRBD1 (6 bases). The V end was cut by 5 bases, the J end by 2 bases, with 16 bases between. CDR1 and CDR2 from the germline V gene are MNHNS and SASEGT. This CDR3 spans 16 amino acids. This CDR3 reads CASSQYREEGNQPQHF. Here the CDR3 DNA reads TGTGCCAGCAGTCAGTACAGGGAGGAAGGCAATCAGCCCCAGCATTTT.

The CDR3, as DNA: TGTGCCAGCAGCTTCCAGGGGGCTCAGGAAAAACTGTTTTTT. This gives the protein CASSFQGAQEKLFF. The rearrangement links TRBV7-2 to TRBJ1-4; 8 bases are shared with TRBD1. V lost 3 bases to trimming and J lost 8 bases; unmatched junction nucleotides: 5. CDR1 and CDR2 (germline): SGHTA, FQGNSA. The CDR3 runs 14 residues.